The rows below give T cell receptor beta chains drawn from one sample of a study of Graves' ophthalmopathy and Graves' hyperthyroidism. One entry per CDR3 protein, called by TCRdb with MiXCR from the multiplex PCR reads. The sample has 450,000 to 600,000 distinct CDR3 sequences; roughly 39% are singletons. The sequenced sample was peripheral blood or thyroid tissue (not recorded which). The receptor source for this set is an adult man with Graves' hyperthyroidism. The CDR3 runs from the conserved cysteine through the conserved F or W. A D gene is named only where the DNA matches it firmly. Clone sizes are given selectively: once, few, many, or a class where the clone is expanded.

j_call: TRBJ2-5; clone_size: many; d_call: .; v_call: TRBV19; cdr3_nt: TGTGCCAGTGGGGACCAAGAAGAGACCCAGTACTTC; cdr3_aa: CASGDQEETQYF
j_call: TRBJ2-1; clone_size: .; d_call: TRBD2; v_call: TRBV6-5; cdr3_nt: TGTGCCAGCAGTGGACTAGCGGGAGGGGACAATGAGCAGTTCTTC; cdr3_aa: CASSGLAGGDNEQFF
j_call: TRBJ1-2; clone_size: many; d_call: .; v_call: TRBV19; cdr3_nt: TGTGCCAGTAAGACCGGGATACTTGGTTATGGCTACACCTTC; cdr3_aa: CASKTGILGYGYTF
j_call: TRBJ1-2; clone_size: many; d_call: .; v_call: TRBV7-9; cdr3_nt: TGTGCCAGCAGCTTCCCGCTGGACTATGGCTACACCTTC; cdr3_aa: CASSFPLDYGYTF
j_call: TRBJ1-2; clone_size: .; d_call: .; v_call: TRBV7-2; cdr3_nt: TGTGCCAGCAGCCTGGACAGCGTAAACTATGGCTACACCTTC; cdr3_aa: CASSLDSVNYGYTF
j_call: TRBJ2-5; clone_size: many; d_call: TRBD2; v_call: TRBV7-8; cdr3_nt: TGTGCCAGCAGCCAGCAGCGGGGGGGCGCGGAGACCCAGTACTTC; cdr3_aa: CASSQQRGGAETQYF
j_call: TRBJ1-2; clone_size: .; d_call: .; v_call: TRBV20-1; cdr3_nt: TGCAGTGCCAGCAGTTTCAGTCAGGGGAACTATGGCTACACCTTC; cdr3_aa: CSASSFSQGNYGYTF
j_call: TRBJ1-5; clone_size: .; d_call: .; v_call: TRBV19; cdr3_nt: TGTGCCAGTGCTCAGAATCAGCAAAATCAGCCCCAGCATTTT; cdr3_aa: CASAQNQQNQPQHF
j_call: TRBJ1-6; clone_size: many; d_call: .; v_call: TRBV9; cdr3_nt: TGTGCCAGCAGCATCGCTCAGGGCTCTAATTCACCCCTCCACTTT; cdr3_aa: CASSIAQGSNSPLHF
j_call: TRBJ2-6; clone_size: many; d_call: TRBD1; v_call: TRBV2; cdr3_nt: TGTGCCAGCCCCCGATATGATAGGGACAGGAGCTCTGGGGCCAACGTCCTGACTTTC; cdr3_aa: CASPRYDRDRSSGANVLTF
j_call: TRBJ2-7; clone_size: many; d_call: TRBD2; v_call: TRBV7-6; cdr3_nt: TGTGCCAGCAGCTTAGCGATACTAGCGGGATACCACGAGCAGTACTTC; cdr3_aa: CASSLAILAGYHEQYF
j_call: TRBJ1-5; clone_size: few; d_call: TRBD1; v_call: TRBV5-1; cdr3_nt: TGCGCCAGCAGCTTAGAGGGGGCTGAACCGGGTCAGCCCCAGCATTTT; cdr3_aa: CASSLEGAEPGQPQHF
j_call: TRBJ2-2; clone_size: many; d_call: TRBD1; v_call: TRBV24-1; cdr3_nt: TGTGCCACCAGTGAGGCCGGACAGGGCACCGGGGAGCTGTTTTTT; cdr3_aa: CATSEAGQGTGELFF
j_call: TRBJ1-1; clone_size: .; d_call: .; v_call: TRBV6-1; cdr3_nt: TGTGCCAGCACCCTAGACGATTACACTGAAGCTTTCTTT; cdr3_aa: CASTLDDYTEAFF
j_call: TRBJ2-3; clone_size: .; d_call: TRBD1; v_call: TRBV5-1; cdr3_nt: TGCGCCAGCAGCTTGAGACAGGGGGCATCAGATACGCAGTATTTT; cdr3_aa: CASSLRQGASDTQYF
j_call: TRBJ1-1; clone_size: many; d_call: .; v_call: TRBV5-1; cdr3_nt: TGCGCCAGCAGCGTGGGACCGATGAACACTGAAGCTTTCTTT; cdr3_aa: CASSVGPMNTEAFF
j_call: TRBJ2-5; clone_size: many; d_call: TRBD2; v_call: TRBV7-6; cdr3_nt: TGTGCCAGCAGCGCAACTAGCGGGGGGGTGAAAGAGACCCAGTACTTC; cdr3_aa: CASSATSGGVKETQYF
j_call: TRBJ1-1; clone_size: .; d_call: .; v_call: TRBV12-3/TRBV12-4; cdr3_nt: TGTGCCAGCAGTTTAGCGATCGGTTCGGCTTTCTTT; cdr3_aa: CASSLAIGSAFF
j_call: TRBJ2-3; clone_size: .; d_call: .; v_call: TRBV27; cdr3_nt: TGTGCCAGCAGTCCCCCTAGCTCAGATACGCAGTATTTT; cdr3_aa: CASSPPSSDTQYF
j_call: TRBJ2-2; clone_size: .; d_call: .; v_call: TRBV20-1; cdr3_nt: TGCAGTGCTAGAGATGTCAGAGGGGAGCTGTTTTTT; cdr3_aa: CSARDVRGELFF
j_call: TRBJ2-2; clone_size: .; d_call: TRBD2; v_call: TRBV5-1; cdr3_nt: TGCGCCAGCAGGCTAGCGGGTGCGAGTACCGGGGAGCTGTTTTTT; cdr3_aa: CASRLAGASTGELFF
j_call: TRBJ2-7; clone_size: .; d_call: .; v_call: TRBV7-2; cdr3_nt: TGCGCCAGCACCTCCACCCACGCCCACGAGCAGTACTTC; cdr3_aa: CASTSTHAHEQYF
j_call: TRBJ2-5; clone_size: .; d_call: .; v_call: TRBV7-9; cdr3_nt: TGTGCCAGCAGCCCGTATGGGGGCGGAATCCAAGAGACCCAGTACTTC; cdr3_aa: CASSPYGGGIQETQYF
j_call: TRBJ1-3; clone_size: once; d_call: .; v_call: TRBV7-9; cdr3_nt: TGTGCCAGCAGCCTCCTGGGGGCACGAGGAAACACCATATATTTT; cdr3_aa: CASSLLGARGNTIYF
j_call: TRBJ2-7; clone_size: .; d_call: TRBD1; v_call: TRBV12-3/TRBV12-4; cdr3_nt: TGTGCCGGCAGTCGGGGGACAGGGTCCCACGAGCAGTACTTC; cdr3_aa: CAGSRGTGSHEQYF
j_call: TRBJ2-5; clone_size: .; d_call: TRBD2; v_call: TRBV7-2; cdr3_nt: TGTGCCAGCAGCCCCGGGACTAATCATCTAATCTTC; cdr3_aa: CASSPGTNHLIF
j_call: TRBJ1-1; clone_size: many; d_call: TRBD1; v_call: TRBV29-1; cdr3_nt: TGCAGCGCACAAACAGGGGGCACTGAAGCTTTCTTT; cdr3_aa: CSAQTGGTEAFF
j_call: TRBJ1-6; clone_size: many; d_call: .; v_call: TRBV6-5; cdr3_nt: TGTGCCAGCACGGGGCCGACTAATTCACCCCTCCACTTT; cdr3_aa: CASTGPTNSPLHF
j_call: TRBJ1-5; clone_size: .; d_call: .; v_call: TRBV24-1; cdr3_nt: TGTGCCACCAGTGACCTGTACCAAGAGACCCAGCATTTT; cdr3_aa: CATSDLYQETQHF
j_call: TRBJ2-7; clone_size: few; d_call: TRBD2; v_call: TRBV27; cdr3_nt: TGTGCCAGCAGTACCGGACTAGCGGGGATAACCTACGAGCAGTACTTC; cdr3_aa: CASSTGLAGITYEQYF
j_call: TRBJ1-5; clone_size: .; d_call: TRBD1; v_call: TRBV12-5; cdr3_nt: TGTGCTAGTGGTTTTGAGGGGGCAAAACAGCCCCAGCATTTT; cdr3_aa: CASGFEGAKQPQHF
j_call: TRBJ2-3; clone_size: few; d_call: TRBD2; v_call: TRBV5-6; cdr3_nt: TGTGCCAGCAGCTTGACGGGAGGAGCCACAGATACGCAGTATTTT; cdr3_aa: CASSLTGGATDTQYF
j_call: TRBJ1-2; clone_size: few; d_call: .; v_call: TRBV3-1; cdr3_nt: TGTGCCAGCAGCCAAGAAGGCAGGGCTAACTATGGCTACACCTTC; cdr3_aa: CASSQEGRANYGYTF
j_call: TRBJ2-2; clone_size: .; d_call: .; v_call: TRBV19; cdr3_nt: TGTGCCAGTACCTATAGGGGGGCAGGGTGGACCGGGGAGCTGTTTTTT; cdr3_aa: CASTYRGAGWTGELFF
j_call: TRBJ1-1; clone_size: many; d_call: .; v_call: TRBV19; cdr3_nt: TGTGCCAGTAGTATTGAGACCTCTAGGACCGAAGCTTTCTTT; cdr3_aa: CASSIETSRTEAFF
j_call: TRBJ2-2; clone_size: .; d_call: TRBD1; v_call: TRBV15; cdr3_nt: TGTGCCACCAGCAGCCACCGGGACAGTGGGCCCGGGGAGCTGTTTTTT; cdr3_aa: CATSSHRDSGPGELFF